These T cell receptor beta chains were read from a single sample in a study of cytomegalovirus exposure and HLA in healthy donors. Sequenced by immunoSEQ multiplex PCR; TCRdb stores in-frame clones only, minus some. The data hold 280,000 or so clones, with approximately 90% observed a single time. Source material: PBMCs. The receptors originated from a woman under 30 in good health and CMV-seronegative. The CDR3 runs from the conserved cysteine through the conserved F or W. D genes are given only for firm matches. Part of the rows lack a size; the others show once, few, many or a class for expanded clones.

J: TRBJ2-7; D: .; size: .; V: TRBV5-1; DNA: TGCGCCAGCAGCTTGGTTGTGGGGCGGGAAGAGCAGTACTTC; CDR3: CASSLVVGREEQYF
J: TRBJ2-7; D: .; size: few; V: TRBV2; DNA: TGTGCCAGCAGTTGGGGGGTGACCTACGAGCAGTACTTC; CDR3: CASSWGVTYEQYF
J: TRBJ2-1; D: TRBD2; size: once; V: TRBV9; DNA: TGTGCCAGCAGCCCCGGGGGCGGGGGGGCCGGGAATGAGCAGTTCTTC; CDR3: CASSPGGGGAGNEQFF
J: TRBJ1-2; D: .; size: .; V: TRBV7-8; DNA: TGTGCCAGCAGCCCCCTCGAGGCGTCCAGTTATGGCTACACCTTC; CDR3: CASSPLEASSYGYTF
J: TRBJ2-5; D: .; size: .; V: TRBV12-5; DNA: TGTGCTAGTGGCCCCAGCGGGCCCCAAGAGACCCAGTACTTC; CDR3: CASGPSGPQETQYF
J: TRBJ2-2; D: TRBD1; size: .; V: TRBV11-2; DNA: TGTGCCAGCAGCTTAGATGGACAGGCCGGGGAGCTGTTTTTT; CDR3: CASSLDGQAGELFF
J: TRBJ1-1; D: .; size: .; V: TRBV2; DNA: TGTGCCAGCAAGAATAGGAACACTGAAGCTTTCTTT; CDR3: CASKNRNTEAFF
J: TRBJ2-2; D: TRBD2; size: .; V: TRBV2; DNA: TGTGCCTGCCGACTAGCATTGGGTCAGGAGCTGTTTTTT; CDR3: CACRLALGQELFF
J: TRBJ2-7; D: TRBD1; size: .; V: TRBV15; DNA: TGTGCCACCAGCCTGGACAGGGTTAGGTCCTACGAGCAGTACTTC; CDR3: CATSLDRVRSYEQYF
J: TRBJ1-2; D: TRBD1; size: once; V: TRBV5-1; DNA: TGCGCCAGCAGCTCGACCTTGACAGGGCTACGAGGCTACACCTTC; CDR3: CASSSTLTGLRGYTF
J: TRBJ1-1; D: .; size: .; V: TRBV9; DNA: TGTGCCAGCAGCCCCCGGTCCCCGAGTAGTGAAGCTTTCTTT; CDR3: CASSPRSPSSEAFF
J: TRBJ2-5; D: .; size: .; V: TRBV11-2; DNA: TGTGCCAGCAGCTTAGCTGGGGGGACTCAAGAGACCCAGTACTTC; CDR3: CASSLAGGTQETQYF
J: TRBJ1-6; D: TRBD1; size: .; V: TRBV5-4; DNA: TGTGCCAGCAGCGGACAGGGGTCGGGTTCACCCCTCCACTTT; CDR3: CASSGQGSGSPLHF